This T cell receptor (beta chain) was sequenced during a study of identical twins. TCRdb independently ran MiXCR on the 5' RACE reads; one entry per CDR3 protein. Here the sample spans roughly 690,000 distinct CDR3 sequences, 20% to 25% being singletons. CDR1 is DFQATT, CDR2 SNEGSKA, per germline (reference sequence). Trimming cost V 2 bases and J 5 bases, with 10 bases left between them. The CDR3 has 13 residues. The sample was also linked to a second study, of T cells expressing NK-cell markers. Per that paper: Sequencing covered eight donors, seven HCMV-seropositive and one seronegative. Clones of NKG2C+ T cells that had expanded were of unclear HCMV specificity.

Specimen: PBMCs. This clonotype was obtained from a woman younger than 35 in good health. The rearrangement joins TRBV20-1 to TRBJ2-1, with a possible D match to TRBD2 (6 bases). CDR3 in amino acids: CSARTLADNEQFF. DNA for the CDR3: TGCAGTGCTAGAACACTAGCTGACAATGAGCAGTTCTTC.